A selection of T cell receptor beta chains follows, all from one sample in a study of blood T cell repertoires in COVID-19. Here immunoSEQ multiplex PCR was the method, and the copy in TCRdb shows in-frame clones only, minus some. The sample holds roughly 100,000 clones, about four fifths seen once. Material for sequencing was peripheral blood. All receptors derive from a human donor in a cohort sampled during active COVID-19. The CDR3 runs from the conserved cysteine through the conserved F or W. D genes are given only for firm matches. Part of the rows lack a size; the others show once, few, many or a class for expanded clones.

J: TRBJ1-1; V: TRBV6-5; D: NA; size: NA; DNA: TGTGCCAGCAGTTACAGGGGGATGGTTCGGACTGAAGCTTTCTTT; CDR3: CASSYRGMVRTEAFF
J: TRBJ1-2; V: TRBV20-1; D: NA; size: NA; DNA: TGCAGTGTGGGGGGCTATGGCTACACCTTC; CDR3: CSVGGYGYTF
J: TRBJ1-1; V: TRBV6-5; D: NA; size: NA; DNA: TGTGCCAGCAGTTGGCGGTTGGACACTGAAGCTTTCTTT; CDR3: CASSWRLDTEAFF
J: TRBJ2-7; V: TRBV5-6; D: TRBD2; size: NA; DNA: TGTGCCAGCAGCCGGACTAGCGGGGCCCTGTACGAGCAGTACTTC; CDR3: CASSRTSGALYEQYF
J: TRBJ1-2; V: TRBV5-4; D: TRBD1; size: NA; DNA: TGTGCCAGCAGCTGGGGGGGGACAGGGGATTTCTATGGCTACACCTTC; CDR3: CASSWGGTGDFYGYTF
J: TRBJ2-3; V: TRBV6-5; D: TRBD2; size: many; DNA: TGTGCCAGCCGTAGACTAGCGGGGGGCACAGATACGCAGTATTTT; CDR3: CASRRLAGGTDTQYF
J: TRBJ1-5; V: TRBV18; D: NA; size: once; DNA: TGTGCCAGCTCACCAGACCAGGATCAGCCCCAGCATTTT; CDR3: CASSPDQDQPQHF
J: TRBJ2-5; V: TRBV6-5; D: NA; size: once; DNA: TGTGCCAGCAGATTCGGACAGCAAGAGACCCAGTACTTC; CDR3: CASRFGQQETQYF
J: TRBJ1-2; V: TRBV27; D: NA; size: NA; DNA: TGTGCCAGCAGCCCCGGGGGGGCAACAGTCATTGGCTACACCTTC; CDR3: CASSPGGATVIGYTF
J: TRBJ2-3; V: TRBV24-1; D: NA; size: few; DNA: TGTGCCACCAGTGACCCGGGGGGCGCAGATACGCAGTATTTT; CDR3: CATSDPGGADTQYF
J: TRBJ1-1; V: TRBV10-2; D: NA; size: NA; DNA: TGCGCCAGCAGCCAGTATCCTGAAGCTTTCTTT; CDR3: CASSQYPEAFF
J: TRBJ1-1; V: TRBV7-8; D: NA; size: NA; DNA: TGTGCCAGCAGCTTTGTTATGTACACTGAAGCTTTCTTT; CDR3: CASSFVMYTEAFF
J: TRBJ2-2; V: TRBV24-1; D: TRBD1; size: NA; DNA: TGTGCCACCAGTGAGTCAACAGGGGGAACCGGGGAGCTGTTTTTT; CDR3: CATSESTGGTGELFF
J: TRBJ2-1; V: TRBV11-3; D: NA; size: once; DNA: TGTGCCAGCAGCTTATTGTCAGCGTCGGGCAATGAGCAGTTCTTC; CDR3: CASSLLSASGNEQFF
J: TRBJ2-5; V: TRBV19; D: TRBD2; size: NA; DNA: TGTGCCAGTAGTTCTCTTAGCGGGGGGTACCAAGAGACCCAGTACTTC; CDR3: CASSSLSGGYQETQYF
J: TRBJ2-3; V: TRBV27; D: NA; size: few; DNA: TGTGCCAGCAGTAACCGGGACTTCACAGATACGCAGTATTTT; CDR3: CASSNRDFTDTQYF
J: TRBJ1-1; V: TRBV18; D: NA; size: NA; DNA: TGTGCCAGCTCACCCCGGTCGGGGGTTGAGACTTTCTTT; CDR3: CASSPRSGVETFF
J: TRBJ1-4; V: TRBV27; D: NA; size: NA; DNA: TGTGCCAGCAGTTTTTCTAGTTCGGGAGAAAAACTGTTTTTT; CDR3: CASSFSSSGEKLFF